The clone carrying this T cell receptor beta chain showed up many times. CDR1 and CDR2 from the germline V gene are MNHNS and SASEGT. V was clipped by 5 bases and J by 0 bases, with 16 bases between them. The CDR3 spans 17 residues. The data belong to a study of CD8+CD57+ T cells in acquired aplastic anemia. TCR beta VDJ and CDR3 profiling used genomic DNA as template. One entry per CDR3 protein, called by TCRdb with MiXCR from the reads. This repertoire shows 160,000 or so distinct CDR3 sequences, roughly 43% found once; its top ten account for 1.1%. Previously, flow cytometry had revealed CD8+CD57+ cell expansion in the patients chosen for sequencing.

V usage is TRBV6-1 and J usage is TRBJ2-2, with D tentatively TRBD1 (7 bases). The clonotype comes from a human donor with aplastic anemia. Specimen: sorted CD4+, CD8+, or CD8+CD57+ T cells (not recorded which) from PBMCs. CDR3 coding DNA: TGTGCCAGCAGTCCCCGACAGGGAGGCGCGAACACCGGGGAGCTGTTTTTT. Its translation is CASSPRQGGANTGELFF.